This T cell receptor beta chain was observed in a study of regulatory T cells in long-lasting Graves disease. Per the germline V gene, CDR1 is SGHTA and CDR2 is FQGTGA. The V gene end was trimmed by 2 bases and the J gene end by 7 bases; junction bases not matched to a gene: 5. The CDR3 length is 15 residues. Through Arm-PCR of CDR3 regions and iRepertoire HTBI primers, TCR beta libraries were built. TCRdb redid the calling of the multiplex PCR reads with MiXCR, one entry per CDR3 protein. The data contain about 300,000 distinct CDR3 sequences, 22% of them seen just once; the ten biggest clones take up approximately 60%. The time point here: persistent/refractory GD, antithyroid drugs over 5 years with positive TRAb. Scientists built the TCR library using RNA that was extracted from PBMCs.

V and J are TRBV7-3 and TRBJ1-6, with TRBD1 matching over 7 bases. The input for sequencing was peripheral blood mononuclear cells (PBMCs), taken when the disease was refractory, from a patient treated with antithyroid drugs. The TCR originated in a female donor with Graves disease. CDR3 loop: CASSLEGAGNSPLHF. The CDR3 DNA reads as TGTGCCAGCAGCTTAGAGGGGGCAGGGAATTCACCCCTCCACTTT.